Presented here are 32 T cell receptor beta chains from one specimen sequenced in a study of T cell responses to AZD1222 COVID-19 vaccine. Clones were sequenced by immunoSEQ multiplex PCR, and TCRdb holds only the in-frame ones, with some missing. The sample yields 55,000 to 75,000 clones, 80% to 85% seen once. Sequences were derived from peripheral blood, sampled on day 0 of AZD1222 vaccination. The receptors originated from an adult in good health.

Only a few counts were recorded for this clone. The chain has TRBV4-1 and TRBJ2-3; D unclear. The CDR3 runs 16 residues. Germline lookup yields CDR1 MGHRA and CDR2 YSYEKL. The V end was cut by 3 bases, the J end by 0 bases, with 13 bases between. This chain's CDR3 is CASSHSRHSSTDTQYF. In DNA form, the CDR3 reads TGCGCCAGCAGCCACAGCAGACACTCTAGCACAGATACGCAGTATTTT.

The chain recombines TRBV10-3 with TRBJ1-6, with a tentative D call TRBD1 (5 bases). V lost 6 bases and J 10 bases, leaving 16 bases between the germline ends. CDR1 is ENHRY, CDR2 SYGVKD, per germline. CDR3 size: 14 residues. The DNA for the CDR3 is TGTGCCATCAGCGCCGGGGGTTCGCAATCACCCCTCCACTTT. Translating it yields CAISAGGSQSPLHF.

The CDR3 sequence is CASSFVGEEETQYF. The CDR3 coding sequence is TGTGCCAGCAGTTTCGTCGGGGAGGAAGAGACCCAGTACTTC. The rearrangement uses TRBV27 and TRBJ2-5; TRBD2 is a possible D gene (6 bases). The CDR3 extends over 14 amino acids. The germline CDR1 and CDR2 sequences are MNHEY and SMNVEV (reference sequence). Trimming stripped 3 bases from V and 3 bases from J, with 11 bases between.

V usage is TRBV4-3 and J usage is TRBJ1-6, with D uncertain. Looked up from germline, CDR1 is LGHNA and CDR2 is YSLEER. The CDR3 has 16 residues. The ends were cut back, 0 bases at V and 4 bases at J, with 10 bases in the middle. For the CDR3, the DNA is TGCGCCAGCAGCCAAGATACCGGAGGATATAATTCACCCCTCCACTTT. Residues: CASSQDTGGYNSPLHF.

The chain links TRBV21-1 to TRBJ2-2. TRBV21-1 represents a pseudogene. The CDR3 is 14 residues long. The CDR3 DNA is TGTGCCAGCAGCAGATGGTATAACACCGGGGAGCTGTTTTTT. As protein: CASSRWYNTGELFF.

This chain links TRBV7-2 with TRBJ2-7; the match to TRBD2 covers 8 bases. V lost 4 bases, J lost 4 bases, and 12 bases stayed unmatched. Germline loops: CDR1 SGHTA, CDR2 FQGNSA. The CDR3 loop spans 16 amino acids. CDR3 in DNA: TGTGCCAGCAGCTCGGGCCCCACTAGCGGTGAATACGAGCAGTACTTC. Translated: CASSSGPTSGEYEQYF.

V and J are TRBV4-3 and TRBJ2-3; D ambiguous. This CDR3 region has 15 residues. Trimming cost V 0 bases and J 2 bases, with 9 bases left between them. CDR1 LGHNA and CDR2 YSLEER come from the germline V gene. CDR3 in amino acids: CASSQELRPTDTQYF. CDR3 DNA: TGCGCCAGCAGCCAAGAGCTCCGTCCCACAGATACGCAGTATTTT.

The rearrangement links TRBV11-2 to TRBJ2-6; D might be TRBD1 or TRBD2, each matching 5 bases. CDR1 is SGHAT, CDR2 FQNNGV, per germline. V was shortened by 5 bases and J by 0 bases, with 14 bases between the two germline ends. The CDR3 is 17 amino acids. The CDR3 sequence: CASSRGVGRSGANVLTF. DNA of the CDR3: TGTGCCAGCAGCCGGGGTGTGGGACGCTCTGGGGCCAACGTCCTGACTTTC.

The chain employs TRBV5-1 and TRBJ1-6, with a possible D match to TRBD1 (6 bases). This CDR3 region has 18 residues. Germline loops: CDR1 SGHRS, CDR2 YFSETQ. V was clipped by 2 bases and J by 1 base, with 16 bases between them. CDR3 amino acids: CASSLGQPYESYNSPLHF. DNA of the CDR3: TGCGCCAGCAGCTTAGGACAGCCCTACGAATCCTATAATTCACCCCTCCACTTT.

The chain combines TRBV10-1 with TRBJ2-7; D is possibly TRBD1 (6 bases). The CDR3 totals 15 residues. Germline CDR1 reads WNHNN; CDR2 reads SYGVQD (reference sequence). The V and J ends lost 0 bases and 2 bases respectively, with 11 bases between them. CDR3 DNA: TGCGCCAGCAGTGAGTCGACAGGTTACCCCTACGAGCAGTACTTC. It is translated as CASSESTGYPYEQYF.

The chain employs TRBV4-3 and TRBJ2-3; TRBD2 agrees at 11 bases. Germline V gene data show CDR1 as LGHNA and CDR2 as YSLEER. The CDR3 totals 19 residues. Trimming cost V 3 bases and J 2 bases; bases outside gene matches: 13. CDR3 DNA sequence: TGCGCCAGCAGCCAGGTACTAGCGGGGGCCGGTTCTATCACAGATACGCAGTATTTT. This codes for CASSQVLAGAGSITDTQYF.

CDR3 amino acids: CASSQGQGHEQFF. The CDR3, as DNA: TGTGCCAGCAGTCAGGGACAGGGTCATGAGCAGTTCTTC. V gene TRBV6-6 combines with J gene TRBJ2-1, with 9 nucleotides matching TRBD1. CDR1 is MNHNY and CDR2 is SVGAGI in the germline V gene (reference sequence). Unmatched junction bases numbered 4, after V lost 5 bases and J lost 8 bases. The CDR3 sequence is 13 residues long.

The chain joins TRBV7-9 to TRBJ1-1; the D is unclear. There are 12 residues in the CDR3. The V gene lost 0 bases and the J gene lost 4 bases, with 3 bases spanning the gap. Per germline, CDR1 SEHNR and CDR2 FQNEAQ (reference sequence). The CDR3 bases are TGTGCCAGCAGCTTAGCGAGCACTGAAGCTTTCTTT. It yields the protein CASSLASTEAFF.

This clone showed up just a few times. The chain is built from TRBV7-2 and TRBJ1-6; 7 nucleotides match TRBD1. This CDR3 region has 16 residues. The junction had 7 bases not matched to a gene; V was cut back by 5 bases and J by 3 bases. Germline V lookup: CDR1 SGHTA, CDR2 FQGNSA. CDR3 region: CASSPTDRLYNSPLHF. The CDR3 coding sequence is TGTGCCAGCAGCCCGACGGACAGGCTCTATAATTCACCCCTCCACTTT.

Written as DNA, the CDR3 is TGTGCCAGCATAGGCGGGGTCCCACTCTCTGGGGCCAACGTCCTGACTTTC. Its translation: CASIGGVPLSGANVLTF. The rearrangement uses TRBV28 and TRBJ2-6, with D maybe TRBD2 (6 bases). Looked up from germline, CDR1 is MDHEN and CDR2 is SYDVKM. The CDR3 is 17 residues long. V dropped 7 bases and J dropped 0 bases, with 16 bases sitting between them.

The CDR3 DNA reads as TGTGCCTGGAGTGTATTAGGGGTGGAGACCCAGTACTTC. Amino acid sequence: CAWSVLGVETQYF. The chain uses TRBV30 and TRBJ2-5; D possibly corresponds to TRBD1 (5 bases). Trimming left V 0 bases short and J 5 bases short, with 10 bases between. The CDR3 totals 13 residues. Germline CDR1 is GTSNPN and CDR2 is SVGIG (reference sequence).

CDR3 coding DNA: TGTGCCAGCAGCTTGGCAGGGCAGAACTATGGCTACACCTTC. Translation gives CASSLAGQNYGYTF. The gene calls are TRBV5-4 and TRBJ1-2, with D possibly being TRBD1 (5 bases). CDR1 and CDR2 (germline): SGHNT, YYREEE (reference sequence). V lost 0 bases, J lost 2 bases, and 8 bases lay in between. The CDR3 contains 14 residues.

The chain has TRBV7-2 and TRBJ2-1; 9 nucleotides match TRBD2. Trimming cost V 1 base and J 9 bases; bases outside gene matches: 10. Germline V CDR1 and CDR2: SGHTA, FQGNSA. The CDR3 is 16 residues long. CDR3 in amino acids: CASSLDTAGGRSEQFF. In nucleotides, the CDR3 is TGTGCCAGCAGCTTAGATACAGCGGGGGGCCGGAGTGAGCAGTTCTTC.

A single count supports this clone. The V gene is TRBV6-6, the J gene TRBJ1-5; TRBD1 is a possible D gene (5 bases). Trimming removed 7 bases at V and 5 bases at J, with 15 bases between. CDR1 is MNHNY, CDR2 SVGAGI, per germline (reference sequence). The CDR3 loop spans 14 amino acids. CDR3 nucleotides: TGTGCCAGCACCTTGGGACTTGGGGATCAGCCCCAGCATTTT. It is translated as CASTLGLGDQPQHF.

The genes are TRBV4-1 and TRBJ1-2; D ambiguous. Germline assignment: CDR1 MGHRA and CDR2 YSYEKL. The CDR3 is made up of 16 amino acids. The ends were cut back, 1 base at V and 3 bases at J, with 15 bases in the middle. The CDR3 reads CASSQGNINSDYGYTF. CDR3 DNA: TGCGCCAGCAGCCAAGGAAATATCAACTCCGACTATGGCTACACCTTC.

The chain combines TRBV18 with TRBJ2-5; possibly TRBD2 for D (5 bases). The CDR3 is 14 residues long. Per germline, CDR1 KGHSH and CDR2 LQKENI. The V end lost 4 bases, the J end lost 0 bases, and 9 bases lay between the germline ends. CDR3 region: CASSLTDYQETQYF. CDR3 sequence (DNA): TGTGCCAGCTCACTTACGGACTACCAAGAGACCCAGTACTTC.

The gene calls are TRBV19 and TRBJ1-1; TRBD1 might be the D (6 bases). This CDR3 spans 14 amino acids. Per the germline V gene, CDR1 is LNHDA and CDR2 is SQIVND (reference sequence). V lost 5 bases to trimming and J lost 5 bases, with 15 bases between them. The CDR3 bases are TGTGCCAGTAGTGTACAGGGCGGAAGGACTGAAGCTTTCTTT. Protein product: CASSVQGGRTEAFF.

The rearrangement uses TRBV30 and TRBJ2-7; 9 bases are a match to TRBD1. The length of the CDR3 is 14 residues. J gave up 5 bases and V 3 bases, and 8 bases lay outside the gene matches. Germline V gene data show CDR1 as GTSNPN and CDR2 as SVGIG (reference sequence). CDR3 coding DNA: TGTGCCTGGAGGAATCCGGGACAGGGAAACGAGCAGTACTTC. It specifies CAWRNPGQGNEQYF.

The chain recombines TRBV30 with TRBJ1-2; D may be TRBD1 (6 bases). The CDR3 length is 12 residues. Looked up from germline, CDR1 is GTSNPN and CDR2 is SVGIG (reference sequence). With 3 bases removed from V and 2 bases from J, the gap between germline ends came to 7 bases. The CDR3 sequence is CAWSTGNYGYTF. CDR3 nucleotides: TGTGCCTGGAGCACAGGGAACTATGGCTACACCTTC. Combining the CDR3 with reference TRBV30 and TRBJ1-2 gives the whole variable domain SQTIHQWPATLVQPVGSPLSLECTVEGTSNPNLYWYRQAAGRGLQLLFYSVGIGQISSEVPQNLSASRPQDRQFILSSKKLLLSDSGFYLCAWSTGNYGYTFGSGTRLTVV.

This chain links TRBV6-5 with TRBJ2-7; possible D gene TRBD2, 5 bases. V was cut by 5 bases and J by 6 bases, with 17 bases left in between. The CDR3 is 14 amino acids. Germline V gene sequence: CDR1 MNHEY, CDR2 SVGAGI. The CDR3 DNA sequence: TGTGCCAGCAGTCTTGACGGGGTACTAATCGAGCAGTACTTC. Its protein product is CASSLDGVLIEQYF.

This clone was seen a few times. The rearrangement links TRBV28 to TRBJ1-6, with 10 bases fitting TRBD1. V shed 6 bases, J shed 10 bases, and the junction held 21 bases outside the gene matches. CDR3 length: 19 residues. Germline values: CDR1 MDHEN, CDR2 SYDVKM. The DNA for the CDR3 is TGTGCCAGCAGCCGAATATCACCGGGACAGGGGCTTTGGGGATCACCCCTCCACTTT. It specifies CASSRISPGQGLWGSPLHF.

The rearrangement uses TRBV15 and TRBJ2-7; the match to TRBD1 covers 8 bases. Trimming at V came to 4 bases and at J to 1 base, leaving 3 bases not matched to a gene. In germline, CDR1 is LNHNV, CDR2 YYDKDF (reference sequence). CDR3 length: 14 amino acids. CDR3 loop: CATSIRDRSYEQYF. For the CDR3, the DNA is TGTGCCACCAGCATTCGGGACAGGTCCTACGAGCAGTACTTC.

CDR3 protein: CASRTGTGNTEAFF. The CDR3 DNA is TGTGCCAGCAGAACCGGGACAGGGAACACTGAAGCTTTCTTT. The rearrangement uses TRBV6-5 and TRBJ1-1; 8 positions match TRBD1. CDR1 is MNHEY, CDR2 SVGAGI, per germline. V lost 6 bases to trimming and J lost 1 base; unmatched junction nucleotides: 4. The CDR3 is made up of 14 amino acids.

V is TRBV6-2 or TRBV6-3 and J is TRBJ1-2; no reliable D call. Per germline, CDR1 MNHEY and CDR2 SVGEGT. The CDR3 totals 15 residues. The V end lost 0 bases, the J end lost 8 bases, and 16 bases lay between the germline ends. The chain's CDR3 is CASSYSFGTVSGYTF. The CDR3 DNA reads TGTGCCAGCAGTTACTCGTTCGGTACAGTAAGCGGCTACACCTTC.

Worth noting for this clone: The junction and the germline gene differ at one end; a read error may be behind it. The chain employs TRBV19 and TRBJ2-3; the D gene is possibly TRBD2 (6 bases). This CDR3 is built from 16 residues. Germline values: CDR1 LNHDA, CDR2 SQIVND (reference sequence). CDR3 nucleotide sequence: TGTGCCAGTAGGATAGACGGGACTTGGGGGTCAGATACGCAGTATTTT. This translates into CASRIDGTWGSDTQYF.

The genes are TRBV11-2 and TRBJ2-5; D may be TRBD1 (5 bases). The germline V and J ends were trimmed by 6 bases and 5 bases, with 13 bases remaining between them. This CDR3 region has 13 residues. Germline V gene sequence: CDR1 SGHAT, CDR2 FQNNGV. The CDR3 spells CASSPAGQETQYF. DNA for the CDR3: TGTGCCAGCAGTCCCGCAGGGCAGGAGACCCAGTACTTC.

The CDR3 protein is CASSQVAGYTGELFF. CDR3 in DNA: TGCGCCAGCAGCCAAGTTGCGGGATACACCGGGGAGCTGTTTTTT. The chain joins TRBV4-3 to TRBJ2-2; possibly TRBD2 for D (6 bases). The V gene's germline CDR1 is LGHNA and CDR2 YSLEER. The CDR3 extends over 15 amino acids. V was clipped by 1 base and J by 3 bases, with 9 bases between them.